This T cell receptor (beta chain) was found in a study of T cells after yellow fever vaccination. This clonotype was recorded a few times. Its antigen remains unknown. Study observations and caveats: Reappearance after the booster was observed for most primary-vaccination clones (96% CD4, roughly 90% CD8).

V shed 6 bases, J shed 9 bases, and the junction held 8 bases outside the gene matches. Germline CDR1 MNHEY, CDR2 SVGAGI. The CDR3 is 13 residues long. TCRdb re-called the 5' RACE reads through MiXCR, storing one row per CDR3 protein. The data show some 600,000 distinct CDR3 sequences, roughly 17% seen once. Source: PBMCs, taken about 5 days after the first yellow fever vaccination. The receptor's source is a man aged 18 to 29 who received the YFV17D yellow fever vaccine. This chain links TRBV6-5 with TRBJ2-1; 7 nucleotides line up with TRBD1. The CDR3 region has the DNA TGTGCCAGCAGACTAGGACAGGCGCCTGAGCAGTTCTTC. Protein sequence: CASRLGQAPEQFF.